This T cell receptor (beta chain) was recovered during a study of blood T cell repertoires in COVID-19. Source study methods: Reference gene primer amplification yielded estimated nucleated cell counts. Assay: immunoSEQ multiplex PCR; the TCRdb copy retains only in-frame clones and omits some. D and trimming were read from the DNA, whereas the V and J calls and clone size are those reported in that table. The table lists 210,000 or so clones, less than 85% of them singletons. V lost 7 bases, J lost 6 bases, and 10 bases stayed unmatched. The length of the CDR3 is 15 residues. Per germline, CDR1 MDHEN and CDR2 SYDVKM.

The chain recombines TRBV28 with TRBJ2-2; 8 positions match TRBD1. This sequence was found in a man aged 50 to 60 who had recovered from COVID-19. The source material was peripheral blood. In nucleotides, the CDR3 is TGTGCCAGCAACCTCATAGGACAGGGTTCCGGGGAGCTGTTTTTT. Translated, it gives CASNLIGQGSGELFF.